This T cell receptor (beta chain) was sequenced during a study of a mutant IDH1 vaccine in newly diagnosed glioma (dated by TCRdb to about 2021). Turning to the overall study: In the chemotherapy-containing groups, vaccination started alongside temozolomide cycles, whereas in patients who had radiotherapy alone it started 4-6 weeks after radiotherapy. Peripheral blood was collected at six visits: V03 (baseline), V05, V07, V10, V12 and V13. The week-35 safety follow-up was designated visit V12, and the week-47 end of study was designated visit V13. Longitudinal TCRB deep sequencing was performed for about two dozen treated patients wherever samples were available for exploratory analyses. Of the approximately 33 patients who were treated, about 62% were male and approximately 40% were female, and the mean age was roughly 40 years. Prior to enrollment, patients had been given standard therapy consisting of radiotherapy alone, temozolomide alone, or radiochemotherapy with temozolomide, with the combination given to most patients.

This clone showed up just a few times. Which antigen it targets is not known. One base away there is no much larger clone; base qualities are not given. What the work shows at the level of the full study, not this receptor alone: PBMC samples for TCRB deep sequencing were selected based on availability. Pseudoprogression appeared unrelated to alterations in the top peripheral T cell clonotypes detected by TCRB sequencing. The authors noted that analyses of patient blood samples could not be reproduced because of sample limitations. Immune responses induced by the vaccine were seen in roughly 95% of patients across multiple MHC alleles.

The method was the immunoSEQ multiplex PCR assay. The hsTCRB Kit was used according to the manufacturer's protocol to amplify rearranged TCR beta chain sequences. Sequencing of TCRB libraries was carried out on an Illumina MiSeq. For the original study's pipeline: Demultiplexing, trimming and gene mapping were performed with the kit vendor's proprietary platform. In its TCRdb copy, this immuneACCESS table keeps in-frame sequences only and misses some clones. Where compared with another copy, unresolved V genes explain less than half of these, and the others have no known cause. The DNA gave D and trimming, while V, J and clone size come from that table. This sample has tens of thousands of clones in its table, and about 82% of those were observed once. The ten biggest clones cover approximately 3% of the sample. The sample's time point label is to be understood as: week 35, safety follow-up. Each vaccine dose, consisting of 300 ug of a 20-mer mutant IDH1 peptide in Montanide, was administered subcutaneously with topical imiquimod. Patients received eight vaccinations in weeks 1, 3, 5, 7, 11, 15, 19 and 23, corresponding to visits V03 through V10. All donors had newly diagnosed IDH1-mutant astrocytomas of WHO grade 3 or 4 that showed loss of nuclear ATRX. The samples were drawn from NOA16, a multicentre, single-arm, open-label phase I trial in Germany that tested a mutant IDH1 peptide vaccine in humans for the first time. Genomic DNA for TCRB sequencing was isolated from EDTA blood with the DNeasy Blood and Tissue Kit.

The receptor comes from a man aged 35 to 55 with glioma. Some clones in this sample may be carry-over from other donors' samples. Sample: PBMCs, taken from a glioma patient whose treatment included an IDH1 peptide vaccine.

The DNA reads as follows: TGTGCCAGCTCACCCGAAAACGAGCAGTACTTC. This translates into CASSPENEQYF. Recombination linked TRBV18 to TRBJ2-7, with no D gene named confidently. Trimming takes 3 bases from V and 5 bases from J, and the germline ends sit 5 bases apart. As encoded in the germline V gene, CDR1 is KGHSH while CDR2 is LQKENI. The cysteine opens and the phenylalanine closes a CDR3 of 11 amino acids. Just CDR3 DNA is preserved here, 33 bases in frame from base 1.